Below, 20 T cell receptor beta chains from the same sample are listed, as sequenced in a study of T cells in Graves' hyperthyroidism and ophthalmopathy. Amplification yielded TCR beta CDR3 regions, with RNA transcripts as the source. First-round RT-PCR of the TCR CDR3 relied on the HTBI primer set. Using its own MiXCR run on the multiplex PCR reads, TCRdb lists one record per CDR3 protein. Found here are about 400,000 distinct CDR3 sequences, approximately 14% of them singletons; the top ten hold roughly an eighth. The sample taken for sequencing was blood. The receptors shown here come from a woman aged 18-30 years with Graves' hyperthyroidism.

This clonotype was observed at least ten times. V is TRBV27 and J is TRBJ2-7; the match to TRBD1 covers 8 bases. In germline, CDR1 is MNHEY, CDR2 SMNVEV (reference sequence). The CDR3 has 15 amino acids. J was trimmed by 4 bases and V by 4 bases; bases with no gene match: 9. This CDR3 reads CASSSQGGVGYEQYF. As DNA, the CDR3 is TGTGCCAGCAGTTCACAGGGGGGTGTGGGGTACGAGCAGTACTTC.

This clonotype was seen only a few times. V gene TRBV3-1 combines with J gene TRBJ1-2, with TRBD1 matching over 7 bases. The CDR3 has 15 residues. The V gene's germline CDR1 is LGHDT and CDR2 YNNKEL (reference sequence). Unmatched junction bases numbered 15, after V lost 4 bases and J lost 10 bases. CDR3 residues: CASSLGTVIFKDYTF. In DNA form, the CDR3 reads TGTGCCAGCAGCCTCGGGACAGTTATATTTAAAGACTACACCTTC.

This clonotype was seen at least ten times. The chain carries TRBV12-3 or TRBV12-4 and TRBJ1-1, with D unclear. The V end lost 3 bases, the J end lost 0 bases, and 11 bases lay between the germline ends. This CDR3 spans 15 amino acids. Here the CDR3 reads CASSLGLRVNTEAFF. CDR3 sequence (DNA): TGTGCCAGCAGTTTGGGTTTGCGGGTGAACACTGAAGCTTTCTTT.

Worth noting for this clonotype: One junction end disagrees with the germline gene, perhaps due to a read error. The rearrangement uses TRBV20-1 and TRBJ2-1; D gene uncertain. This CDR3 has 14 amino acids. In germline, CDR1 is DFQATT, CDR2 SNEGSKA (reference sequence). The CDR3 spells CSAHNNLGYNEQLF. CDR3 nucleotide sequence: TGCAGTGCTCATAACAACCTAGGCTACAATGAGCAGCTCTTC.

This clonotype was seen a few times. The chain carries TRBV20-1 and TRBJ2-1; the match to TRBD2 covers 10 bases. Germline CDR1 DFQATT, CDR2 SNEGSKA (reference sequence). The CDR3 is 15 residues long. J gave up 9 bases and V 0 bases, and 8 bases lay outside the gene matches. This CDR3 is CSARDRSGGAGEQFF. The CDR3 DNA sequence: TGCAGTGCTAGAGATAGAAGCGGGGGGGCCGGTGAGCAGTTCTTC.

This clonotype was seen more than once but under ten times. For the CDR3, the DNA is TGCAGTGCTAGAGGCAGACCAGGGTACACTGAAGCTTTCTTT. Amino acids: CSARGRPGYTEAFF. The chain recombines TRBV20-1 with TRBJ1-1; D may be TRBD1 (5 bases). CDR1 is DFQATT, CDR2 SNEGSKA, per germline (reference sequence). V dropped 1 base and J dropped 3 bases, with 12 bases sitting between them. The CDR3 is 14 residues long.

This clonotype appeared a few times. The CDR3 region is CASSQDRTDNEKLFF. The CDR3 nucleotides read TGCGCCAGCAGCCAAGATAGGACGGACAATGAAAAACTGTTTTTT. This chain links TRBV4-3 with TRBJ1-4; D remains unclear. This CDR3 has 15 amino acids. V gave up 0 bases and J gave up 5 bases, with 10 bases separating them. The V gene's germline CDR1 is LGHNA and CDR2 YSLEER.

There are a few counts of this clonotype. This chain links TRBV10-3 with TRBJ1-3; the D gene is possibly TRBD1 (6 bases). The CDR3 loop spans 14 amino acids. Germline-derived CDR1 and CDR2 are ENHRY and SYGVKD. The V and J ends lost 6 bases and 3 bases respectively, with 12 bases between them. DNA for the CDR3: TGTGCCATCAGCGAACAGGGTTTTGGAAACACCATATATTTT. Translated, it gives CAISEQGFGNTIYF.

This clonotype was counted at least ten times. The chain recombines TRBV27 with TRBJ1-1, with D maybe TRBD1 (5 bases). Trimming stripped 6 bases from V and 5 bases from J, with 13 bases between. Germline loops: CDR1 MNHEY, CDR2 SMNVEV (reference sequence). The CDR3 length is 13 residues. The CDR3 loop is CASRAGGGTEAFF. In nucleotides, the CDR3 is TGTGCCAGCAGGGCGGGGGGAGGTACTGAAGCTTTCTTT.

This clonotype was picked up a small number of times. V and J are TRBV12-3 or TRBV12-4 and TRBJ1-1; 7 nucleotides align to TRBD1. V shed 7 bases, J shed 5 bases, and the junction held 7 bases outside the gene matches. This CDR3 contains 13 residues. CDR3 protein: CASKEQGGTEAFF. The CDR3 nucleotides are TGTGCCAGCAAAGAGCAGGGGGGGACTGAAGCTTTCTTT.

This clonotype was observed many times. The chain couples TRBV11-2 to TRBJ1-1, with unresolved D. The CDR3 runs to 13 residues. Germline CDR1 reads SGHAT; CDR2 reads FQNNGV. Trimming removed 6 bases at V and 7 bases at J, with 15 bases between. In DNA, the CDR3 is TGTGCCAGCAGTCGCCTTGGGCAGATTGAAGCTTTCTTT. This gives the protein CASSRLGQIEAFF.

In its sample, this clonotype was seen many times. V is TRBV2 and J is TRBJ1-1; no firm D call. V lost 0 bases and J lost 7, with 9 bases in between. CDR1 is SNHLY and CDR2 is FYNNEI in the germline V gene. The CDR3 has 13 amino acids. CDR3 coding DNA: TGTGCCAGCAGTGAAGCGCTTCGGGGTGAAGCTTTCTTT. Its translation: CASSEALRGEAFF.

This clonotype was recorded many times. This sequence joins TRBV5-1 and TRBJ1-1, with D maybe TRBD1 (5 bases). The CDR3 is 15 amino acids. CDR1 is SGHRS, CDR2 YFSETQ, per germline. V lost 4 bases to trimming and J lost 6 bases, with 19 bases between them. The DNA for the CDR3 is TGCGCCAGCAGCGATCTGGGCCCCCGAGGGGCTGAAGCTTTCTTT. Translated, it gives CASSDLGPRGAEAFF.

A note on this clonotype: One junction end disagrees with the germline gene, perhaps due to a read error. The rearrangement uses TRBV11-2 and TRBJ2-3; 7 nucleotides agree with TRBD2. Germline CDR1 SGHAT, CDR2 FQNNGV. This CDR3 comprises 14 residues. CDR3 sequence reads: CATSSGTSTDTQYF. The CDR3 nucleotides are TGTGCCACCAGCAGCGGGACTAGCACAGATACGCAGTATTTT.

This clonotype was found a few times. It may be a read error: a sequence one base away is much more abundant. The rearrangement links TRBV27 to TRBJ1-1; 8 bases are a match to TRBD1. The CDR3 has 14 amino acids. Germline CDR1 and CDR2: MNHEY and SMNVEV (reference sequence). The V and J ends lost 6 bases and 1 base, in that order; junction bases with no gene match: 4. The CDR3 DNA reads as TGTGCCAGCAGCCGGACAGGGAAGAACACTGAAGCTTTCTTT. Encoded protein: CASSRTGKNTEAFF.

This clonotype was seen repeatedly, ten times or more. The rearrangement uses TRBV3-1 and TRBJ1-1; no clear D gene. This CDR3 spans 14 amino acids. Germline V CDR1 and CDR2: LGHDT, YNNKEL (reference sequence). Trimming pared 5 bases from V and 7 bases from J, leaving 17 bases between. Here the CDR3 reads CASSLNVRGGEAFF. The CDR3 DNA reads TGTGCCAGCAGCTTAAACGTTCGCGGAGGTGAAGCTTTCTTT.

The rearrangement links TRBV18 to TRBJ2-5; TRBD2 agrees at 13 bases. This CDR3 comprises 18 residues. Germline values: CDR1 KGHSH, CDR2 LQKENI. The trim removed 4 bases at V and 0 bases at J, leaving 8 bases unmatched. The CDR3 sequence is CASSRKPGLAGNQETQYF. In DNA, the CDR3 is TGTGCCAGCTCACGTAAGCCGGGACTAGCGGGAAACCAAGAGACCCAGTACTTC.

The rearrangement uses TRBV5-1 and TRBJ2-7; possibly TRBD1 for D (5 bases). The V gene's germline CDR1 is SGHRS and CDR2 YFSETQ. V gave up 2 bases and J gave up 8 bases, with 8 bases separating them. The CDR3 runs 11 residues. CDR3 in DNA: TGCGCCAGCAGCTTCTCAGGGAAGCAGTACTTC. The encoded protein is CASSFSGKQYF.

The rearrangement uses TRBV20-1 and TRBJ2-3; TRBD2 matches 12 bases. Trimming removed 6 bases from V and 4 bases from J; junction bases left unmatched: 5. This CDR3 is 14 amino acids long. Germline values: CDR1 DFQATT, CDR2 SNEGSKA (reference sequence). The CDR3, as DNA: TGCAGTGCCTTACTAGCGGGGGGCGCAGATACGCAGTATTTT. As protein: CSALLAGGADTQYF.

This clonotype was observed many times. The chain is built from TRBV6-1 and TRBJ1-1; 8 bases match TRBD1. This CDR3 region has 14 residues. Germline-derived CDR1 and CDR2 are MNHNS and SASEGT. V lost 6 bases to trimming and J lost 1 base; unmatched junction nucleotides: 4. The CDR3 protein is CASRQGDRNTEAFF. The CDR3, as DNA: TGTGCCAGCAGACAGGGGGATCGGAACACTGAAGCTTTCTTT.